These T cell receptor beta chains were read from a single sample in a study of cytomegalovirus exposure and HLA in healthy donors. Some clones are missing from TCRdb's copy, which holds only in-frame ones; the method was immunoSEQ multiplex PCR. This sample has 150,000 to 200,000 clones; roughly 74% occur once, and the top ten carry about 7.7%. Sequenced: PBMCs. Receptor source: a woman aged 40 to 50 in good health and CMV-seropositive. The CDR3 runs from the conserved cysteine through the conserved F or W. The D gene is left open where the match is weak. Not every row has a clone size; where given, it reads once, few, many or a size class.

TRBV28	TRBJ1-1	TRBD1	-	CASFWTGQSEAFF	TGTGCCAGCTTTTGGACAGGGCAGAGTGAAGCTTTCTTT
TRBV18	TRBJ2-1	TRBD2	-	CASSPLAGGSYNEQFF	TGTGCCAGCTCACCACTAGCGGGAGGGAGCTACAATGAGCAGTTCTTC
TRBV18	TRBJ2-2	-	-	CASSYTRWNTGELFF	TGTGCCAGCTCATATACAAGATGGAACACCGGGGAGCTGTTTTTT
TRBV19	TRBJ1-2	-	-	CASTPRGPTYGYTF	TGTGCCAGTACCCCCAGAGGGCCGACCTATGGCTACACCTTC
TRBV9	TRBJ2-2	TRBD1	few	CASSVSQGADTGELFF	TGTGCCAGCAGCGTATCACAGGGGGCCGACACCGGGGAGCTGTTTTTT
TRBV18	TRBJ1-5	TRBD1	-	CASSAGGGNQPQHF	TGTGCCAGCTCAGCAGGGGGCGGCAATCAGCCCCAGCATTTT
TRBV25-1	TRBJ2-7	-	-	CASSEDADSYEQYF	TGTGCCAGCAGTGAAGATGCAGACTCCTACGAGCAGTACTTC
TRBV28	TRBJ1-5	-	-	CASSSAMGLGQPQHF	TGTGCCAGCAGTTCCGCGATGGGGCTTGGGCAGCCCCAGCATTTT
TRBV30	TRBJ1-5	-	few	CAWGADSNQPQHF	TGTGCGTGGGGAGCAGATAGCAATCAGCCCCAGCATTTT
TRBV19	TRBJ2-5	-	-	CASSNGDLQETQYF	TGTGCCAGTAGTAATGGAGACTTGCAAGAGACCCAGTACTTC
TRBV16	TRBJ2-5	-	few	CASSLEETQYF	TGTGCCAGCAGTCTTGAAGAGACCCAGTACTTC
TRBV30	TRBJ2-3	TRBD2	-	CAWTGGGDTQYF	TGTGCCTGGACCGGCGGGGGAGATACGCAGTATTTT
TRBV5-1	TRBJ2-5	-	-	CASSLPLRETQYF	TGCGCCAGCAGCCTTCCCCTCAGAGAGACCCAGTACTTC
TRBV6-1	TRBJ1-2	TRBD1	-	CASSQDRAYGYTF	TGTGCCAGCAGCCAGGACAGGGCCTATGGCTACACCTTC
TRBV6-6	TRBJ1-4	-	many	CASRSEVEKLFF	TGTGCCAGCCGAAGCGAAGTCGAAAAACTGTTTTTT
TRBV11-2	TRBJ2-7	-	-	CASSLTQGGSYEQYF	TGTGCCAGCAGCCTTACACAGGGGGGGTCCTACGAGCAGTACTTC
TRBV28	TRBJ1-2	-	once	CASSYSGSPSNYGYTF	TGTGCCAGCAGTTACTCCGGGAGTCCTTCTAACTATGGCTACACCTTC
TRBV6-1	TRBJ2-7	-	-	CASSRRQSSYEQYF	TGTGCCAGCAGTCGCCGACAGAGCTCCTACGAGCAGTACTTC
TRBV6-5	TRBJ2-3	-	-	CASSRSGSSTDTQYF	TGTGCCAGCAGCCGGAGCGGTTCTAGCACAGATACGCAGTATTTT
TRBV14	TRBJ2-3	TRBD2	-	CASSRAGGPTDTQYF	TGTGCCAGCAGCCGAGCGGGAGGGCCAACAGATACGCAGTATTTT
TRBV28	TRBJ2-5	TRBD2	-	CASSLWTRPSGRGETQYF	TGTGCCAGCAGTTTGTGGACCCGACCTAGCGGGAGAGGGGAGACCCAGTACTTC
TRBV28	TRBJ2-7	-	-	CASLRTGLISYEQYF	TGTGCCAGTCTAAGAACAGGGCTCATCTCCTACGAGCAGTACTTC
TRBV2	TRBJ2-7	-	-	CASGFTGYEQYF	TGTGCCAGCGGCTTTACGGGCTACGAGCAGTACTTC
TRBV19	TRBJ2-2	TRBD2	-	CASSTLAGGSGSGELFF	TGTGCCAGTAGTACCTTAGCGGGAGGGAGTGGTTCCGGGGAGCTGTTTTTT
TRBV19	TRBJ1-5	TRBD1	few	CASSIRTGYQPQHF	TGTGCCAGTAGTATCCGGACAGGCTATCAGCCCCAGCATTTT
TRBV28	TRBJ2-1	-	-	CASRTNRDYNEQFF	TGTGCCAGCAGGACAAACCGGGACTACAATGAGCAGTTCTTC
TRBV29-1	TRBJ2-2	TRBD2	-	CSSRGSNTGELFF	TGCAGCTCACGCGGGAGTAACACCGGGGAGCTGTTTTTT
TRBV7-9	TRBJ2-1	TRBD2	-	CASSPYGTSVNEQFF	TGTGCCAGCAGCCCGTACGGGACTAGCGTCAATGAGCAGTTCTTC
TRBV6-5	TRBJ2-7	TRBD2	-	CASRPGTTYEQYF	TGTGCCAGCAGGCCCGGGACTACTTACGAGCAGTACTTC
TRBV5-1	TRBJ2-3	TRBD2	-	CASSFLAGSSTDTQYF	TGCGCCAGCAGCTTCTTAGCGGGCTCTAGCACAGATACGCAGTATTTT
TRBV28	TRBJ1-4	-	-	CASRSQGNEKLFF	TGTGCCAGCAGATCACAGGGAAATGAAAAACTGTTTTTT
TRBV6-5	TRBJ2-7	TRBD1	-	CASSYSRDSRAEQYF	TGTGCCAGCAGTTACTCGAGGGACAGTCGTGCCGAGCAGTACTTC
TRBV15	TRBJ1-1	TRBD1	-	CATSRSGTGNTEAFF	TGTGCCACCAGCAGGTCCGGGACAGGGAACACTGAAGCTTTCTTT
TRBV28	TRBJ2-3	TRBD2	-	CASSGGADTQYF	TGTGCCAGCAGTGGGGGGGCAGATACGCAGTATTTT
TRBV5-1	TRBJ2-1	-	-	CASSSKRSRADYNEQFF	TGCGCCAGCAGCTCAAAACGGAGCAGGGCCGATTACAATGAGCAGTTCTTC
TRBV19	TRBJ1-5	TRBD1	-	CASSSGGYSNQPQHF	TGTGCCAGTAGCTCAGGGGGGTATAGCAATCAGCCCCAGCATTTT
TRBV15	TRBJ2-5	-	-	CATSARAFQETQYF	TGTGCCACCAGCGCCAGGGCTTTCCAAGAGACCCAGTACTTC
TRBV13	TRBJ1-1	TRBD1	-	CASSARQGRGGTEAFF	TGTGCCAGCAGCGCGCGACAGGGCCGGGGGGGCACTGAAGCTTTCTTT
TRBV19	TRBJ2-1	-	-	CASTLGSSYNEQFF	TGTGCCAGTACCCTCGGGAGCTCCTACAATGAGCAGTTCTTC
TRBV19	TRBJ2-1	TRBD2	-	CASSIGGRAGNEQFF	TGTGCCAGTAGTATAGGCGGGAGGGCCGGGAATGAGCAGTTCTTC
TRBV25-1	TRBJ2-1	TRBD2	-	CASSGTSGTYNEQFF	TGTGCCAGCAGTGGGACTAGCGGCACCTACAATGAGCAGTTCTTC
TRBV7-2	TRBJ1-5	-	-	CASSLGVGQGNQPQHF	TGTGCCAGCAGCTTAGGGGTAGGGCAGGGGAATCAGCCCCAGCATTTT
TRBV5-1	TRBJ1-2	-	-	CASSLATSYGYTF	TGCGCCAGCAGCTTGGCCACAAGTTATGGCTACACCTTC
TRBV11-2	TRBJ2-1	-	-	CASSSIAEARRDEQFF	TGTGCCAGCAGCTCAATAGCGGAGGCCCGTAGGGATGAGCAGTTCTTC
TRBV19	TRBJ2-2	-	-	CASSMVGRTGELFF	TGTGCCAGTAGTATGGTGGGCCGGACCGGGGAGCTGTTTTTT
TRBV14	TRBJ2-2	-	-	CASSQDRIPGELFF	TGTGCCAGCAGCCAAGACAGGATACCCGGGGAGCTGTTTTTT
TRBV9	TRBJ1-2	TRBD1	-	CASSVGQGANYGYTF	TGTGCCAGCAGCGTGGGCCAGGGGGCTAACTATGGCTACACCTTC
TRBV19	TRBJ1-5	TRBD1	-	CASRSFGTDNQPQHF	TGTGCCAGTAGGTCCTTCGGGACAGACAATCAGCCCCAGCATTTT
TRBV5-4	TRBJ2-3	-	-	CASSLGGGTSTDTQYF	TGTGCCAGCAGCTTGGGTGGCGGGACTAGCACAGATACGCAGTATTTT
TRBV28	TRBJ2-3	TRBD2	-	CASQGLAGGQTSTDTQYF	TGTGCCAGCCAGGGACTAGCGGGAGGGCAAACCAGCACAGATACGCAGTATTTT
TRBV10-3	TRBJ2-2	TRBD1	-	CAISESGQGIGELFF	TGTGCCATCAGTGAGTCGGGACAGGGGATCGGGGAGCTGTTTTTT